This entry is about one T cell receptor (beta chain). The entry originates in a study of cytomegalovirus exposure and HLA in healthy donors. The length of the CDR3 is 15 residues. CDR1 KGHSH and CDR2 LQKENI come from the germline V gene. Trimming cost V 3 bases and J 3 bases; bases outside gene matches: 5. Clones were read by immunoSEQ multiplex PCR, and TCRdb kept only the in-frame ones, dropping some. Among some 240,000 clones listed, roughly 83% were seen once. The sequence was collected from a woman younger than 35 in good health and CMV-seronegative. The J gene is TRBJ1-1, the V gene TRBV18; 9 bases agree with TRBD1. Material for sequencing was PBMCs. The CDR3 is CASSPRDRADTEAFF. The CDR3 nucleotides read TGTGCCAGCTCACCTCGGGACAGGGCTGACACTGAAGCTTTCTTT.